The subject of this entry is one T cell receptor (beta chain). Its target is not known. This entry comes from a study of T cell responses to AZD1222 COVID-19 vaccine. This table comes from immunoSEQ multiplex PCR, and its TCRdb copy is limited to in-frame clones, with some not included. The sample shows over 85,000 clones, roughly 89% of them seen only once. Timing groups of about 4 and about 12 weeks for second doses were pooled. Whole-study findings and limits: Breadth and depth of Spike-specific TCRs rose after two AZD1222 doses. Only five to seven individuals given AZD1222 were seropositive at baseline. Possibly, clonal diversity was underestimated; donors were largely white British and included more females.

The junction had 4 bases not matched to a gene; V was cut back by 7 bases and J by 1 base. The CDR3 is 14 residues long. The germline CDR1 and CDR2 sequences are ENHRY and SYGVKD. The TCR comes from an adult who received the AZD1222 COVID-19 vaccine. The material was peripheral blood, obtained 28 days after the second AZD1222 dose. This sequence joins TRBV10-3 and TRBJ2-1, with TRBD1 matching 7 bases. The CDR3 DNA follows: TGTGCCATCAATACAGGGGTGTCCTACAATGAGCAGTTCTTC. It translates to CAINTGVSYNEQFF.